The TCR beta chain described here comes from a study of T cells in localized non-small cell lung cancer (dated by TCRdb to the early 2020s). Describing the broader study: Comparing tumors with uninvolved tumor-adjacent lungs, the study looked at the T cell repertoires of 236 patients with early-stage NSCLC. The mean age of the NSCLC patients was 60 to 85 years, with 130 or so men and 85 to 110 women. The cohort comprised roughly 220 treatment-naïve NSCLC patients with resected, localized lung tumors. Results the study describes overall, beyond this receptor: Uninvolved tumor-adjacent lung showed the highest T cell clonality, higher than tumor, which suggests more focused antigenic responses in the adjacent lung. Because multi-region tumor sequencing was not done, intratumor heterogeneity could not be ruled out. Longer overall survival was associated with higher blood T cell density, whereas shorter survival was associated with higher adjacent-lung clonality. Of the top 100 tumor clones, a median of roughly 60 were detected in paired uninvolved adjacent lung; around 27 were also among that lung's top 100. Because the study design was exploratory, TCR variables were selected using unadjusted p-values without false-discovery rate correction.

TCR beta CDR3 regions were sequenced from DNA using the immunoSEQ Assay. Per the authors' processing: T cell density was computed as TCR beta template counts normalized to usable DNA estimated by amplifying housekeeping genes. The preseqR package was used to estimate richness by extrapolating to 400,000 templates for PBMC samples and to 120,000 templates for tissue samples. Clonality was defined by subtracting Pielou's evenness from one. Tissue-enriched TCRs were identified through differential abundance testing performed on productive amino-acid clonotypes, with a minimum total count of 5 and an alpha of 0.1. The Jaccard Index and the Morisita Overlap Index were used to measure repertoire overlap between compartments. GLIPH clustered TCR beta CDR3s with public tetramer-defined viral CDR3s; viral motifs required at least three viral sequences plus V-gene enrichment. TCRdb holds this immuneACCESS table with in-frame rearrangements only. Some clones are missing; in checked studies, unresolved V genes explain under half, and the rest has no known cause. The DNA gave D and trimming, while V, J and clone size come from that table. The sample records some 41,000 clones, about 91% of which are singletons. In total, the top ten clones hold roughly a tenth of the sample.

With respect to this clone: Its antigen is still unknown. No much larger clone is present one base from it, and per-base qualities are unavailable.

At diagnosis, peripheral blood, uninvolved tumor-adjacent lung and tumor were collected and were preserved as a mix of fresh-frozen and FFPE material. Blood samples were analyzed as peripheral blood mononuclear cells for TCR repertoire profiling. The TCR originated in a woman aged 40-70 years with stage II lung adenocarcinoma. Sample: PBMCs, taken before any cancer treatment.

This receptor has the CDR3 CASSSQPNQPQHF. The DNA sequence is TGTGCCAGCAGCTCGCAGCCTAATCAGCCCCAGCATTTT. The chain links TRBV7-2 with TRBJ1-5; the D gene cannot be resolved reliably. The CDR3, from cysteine to phenylalanine, totals 13 residues. Only the CDR3 region is kept as DNA, spanning 39 bases read in frame from base 1. For CDR1 and CDR2, the germline V gene lists SGHTA and FQGNSA. Cut back by 4 bases and 4 bases, the V and J ends lie 8 bases apart.